This record concerns one T cell receptor beta chain sequence. The antigen remains undetermined. This sample is part of a study of cytomegalovirus exposure and HLA in healthy donors. Regarding the study as a whole: Altogether, 150 to 200 TCR beta chains were recorded as cytomegalovirus-associated.

Assay: immunoSEQ multiplex PCR; the TCRdb copy retains only in-frame clones and omits some. The profile shows 100,000 to 150,000 clones, 70% to 90% of them singletons. This CDR3 comprises 13 residues. Looked up from germline, CDR1 is MNHNY and CDR2 is SVGAGI (reference sequence). Trimming left V 3 bases short and J 5 bases short, with 11 bases between. The origin of this receptor is a man aged 18 to 35 in good health and CMV-seronegative. Sequencing was carried out using PBMCs. The chain has TRBV6-6 and TRBJ2-7, with TRBD1 as a possible D gene (5 bases). The CDR3 loop reads CASSYGPRDEQYF. The CDR3 DNA follows: TGTGCCAGCAGTTATGGTCCCAGGGACGAGCAGTACTTC.